Shown below are 27 T cell receptor beta chains from a single sample sequenced in a study of T-cell memory formation after mild COVID-19. TCRdb itself ran the 5' RACE reads through MiXCR, one entry per CDR3 protein. The sample lists 150,000 or so distinct CDR3 sequences, roughly 11% seen once, with approximately 3.8% in the top ten. Sequenced material: PBMCs or a T cell subset sorted from them (not recorded which). Every receptor here comes from a man between 18 and 29 years old who had mild COVID-19 (a few samples of this study predate the infection). Cell type and time point are not known.

This clonotype appeared a few times. The chain recombines TRBV27 with TRBJ2-3; 9 nucleotides line up with TRBD1. The CDR3 is 15 residues long. J gave up 4 bases and V 6 bases, and 8 bases lay outside the gene matches. Germline CDR1 MNHEY, CDR2 SMNVEV (reference sequence). The CDR3 spells CASSLNRGLPDTQYF. In DNA form, the CDR3 reads TGTGCCAGCAGCCTCAACAGGGGGCTTCCAGATACGCAGTATTTT.

This clonotype was recorded many times. The CDR3 DNA follows: TGCGCCAGCAGCTTCTCGACAGGGGGCGAGCAGTACGTC. Protein sequence: CASSFSTGGEQYV. V gene TRBV5-1 combines with J gene TRBJ2-7; 9 bases fit TRBD1. The ends lost 2 bases at V and 6 bases at J; junction bases unmatched: 3. In germline, CDR1 is SGHRS, CDR2 YFSETQ. CDR3 length equals 13 residues.

This clonotype is a singleton in its sample. This chain links TRBV20-1 with TRBJ2-7; D ambiguous. The CDR3 spans 13 residues. Germline CDR1 DFQATT, CDR2 SNEGSKA (reference sequence). V shed 5 bases and J shed 2 bases, with 13 bases lying between them. CDR3 in amino acids: CSAQPHWAYEQYF. The CDR3 DNA sequence: TGCAGTGCTCAGCCCCACTGGGCCTACGAGCAGTACTTC.

This clonotype was detected only once. The chain combines TRBV21-1 with TRBJ2-1; TRBD1, the table's D call, was not compared with the DNA. TRBV21-1 is termed a pseudogene. The CDR3 has 17 residues. The CDR3 is CASSTPGGQGDLDEQFF. The CDR3 region has the DNA TGTGCCAGCAGCACCCCCGGGGGACAGGGGGATCTGGATGAGCAGTTCTTC.

This clonotype was detected many times. The chain employs TRBV5-6 and TRBJ2-7; 8 positions match TRBD1. The CDR3 extends over 14 amino acids. Losses at the gene ends were 0 bases for V and 4 bases for J; bases not matched to a gene: 3. The germline V gene encodes CDR1 SGHDT and CDR2 YYEEEE. The CDR3 is CASSLGTGMYEQYF. The CDR3 DNA follows: TGTGCCAGCAGCTTGGGGACAGGGATGTACGAGCAGTACTTC.

This clonotype has ten or more counts. The chain combines TRBV29-1 with TRBJ2-5; TRBD1 aligns across 11 bases. V dropped 6 bases and J dropped 4; count of bases not matched to a gene: 7. The CDR3 covers 14 residues. Germline assignment: CDR1 SQVTM and CDR2 ANQGSEA. In DNA form, the CDR3 reads TGCAGCGTCGATGGGACAGGGGGTTCAGAGACCCAGTACTTC. Protein: CSVDGTGGSETQYF. The full variable domain, completed using reference TRBV29-1 and TRBJ2-5, is SAVISQKPSRDICQRGTSLTIQCQVDSQVTMMFWYRQQPGQSLTLIATANQGSEATYESGFVIDKFPISRPNLTFSTLTVSNMSPEDSSIYLCSVDGTGGSETQYFGPGTRLLVL.

The genes are TRBV2 and TRBJ2-1; D remains unclear. Germline values: CDR1 SNHLY, CDR2 FYNNEI. With 2 bases removed from V and 6 bases from J, the gap between germline ends came to 11 bases. The CDR3 loop spans 14 amino acids. This chain's CDR3 is CASSETRQVNEQFF. CDR3 nucleotides: TGTGCCAGCAGTGAAACACGGCAGGTCAATGAGCAGTTCTTC.

This rearrangement joins TRBV20-1 to TRBJ2-5, with a possible D match to TRBD2 (5 bases). The CDR3 has 14 amino acids. Trimming stripped 7 bases from V and 3 bases from J, with 18 bases between. Germline V gene sequence: CDR1 DFQATT, CDR2 SNEGSKA (reference sequence). In nucleotides, the CDR3 is TGCAGTGGCCAAATGCAGACCGGGGAAGAGACCCAGTACTTC. As protein: CSGQMQTGEETQYF.

This clonotype showed up just a few times. CDR3 amino acids: CSAGTYNEQFF. The DNA for the CDR3 is TGCAGTGCCGGTACCTACAATGAGCAGTTCTTC. V and J are TRBV20-1 and TRBJ2-1; the D is unclear. Germline V gene sequence: CDR1 DFQATT, CDR2 SNEGSKA (reference sequence). The CDR3 spans 11 residues. Trimming took off 6 bases at V and 2 bases at J, with 5 bases between the two ends.

This clonotype was seen more than once but under ten times. V usage is TRBV5-1 and J usage is TRBJ2-4; D could derive from TRBD1 or TRBD2 (5 bases each). The length of the CDR3 is 13 residues. Trimming shortened V by 2 bases and J by 9 bases, and 12 bases separated the two germline ends. Per germline, CDR1 SGHRS and CDR2 YFSETQ. Here the CDR3 reads CASSLSPGSIQYF. The CDR3 coding sequence is TGCGCCAGCAGCTTATCTCCAGGGAGCATTCAGTACTTC.

V gene TRBV12-3 or TRBV12-4 combines with J gene TRBJ2-5, with no clear D. This CDR3 has 14 residues. The V gene lost 5 bases and the J gene lost 5 bases, with 15 bases spanning the gap. CDR3 protein: CASSTMSFQETQYF. DNA of the CDR3: TGTGCCAGCAGTACGATGTCTTTTCAGGAGACCCAGTACTTC.

The genes are TRBV5-5 and TRBJ1-3; TRBD1 is a possible D gene (5 bases). V lost 3 bases, J lost 0 bases, and 7 bases lay in between. The CDR3 has 14 amino acids. Germline V gene data show CDR1 as SGHKS and CDR2 as YYEKEE (reference sequence). CDR3 DNA sequence: TGTGCCAGCAGCTCGGGGCACTCTGGAAACACCATATATTTT. It encodes CASSSGHSGNTIYF.

J is TRBJ1-2 and V is TRBV10-3, with D perhaps matching TRBD1 (6 bases). Trimming pared 7 bases from V and 6 bases from J, leaving 15 bases between. The germline V gene encodes CDR1 ENHRY and CDR2 SYGVKD. The CDR3 length is 13 residues. CDR3 region: CAIMGAGLDGYTF. DNA for the CDR3: TGTGCCATCATGGGGGCAGGGTTGGATGGCTACACCTTC.

Ten or more counts support this clonotype. The chain has TRBV4-3 and TRBJ2-1; 11 bases align to TRBD2. J lost 6 bases, V lost 2 bases, and 3 bases had no gene match. The CDR3 is 15 residues long. Germline CDR1 is LGHNA and CDR2 is YSLEER. As DNA, the CDR3 is TGCGCCAGCAGCCAACCTAGCGGGGGGATCAATGAGCAGTTCTTC. Protein: CASSQPSGGINEQFF.

This clonotype was seen a handful of times. The genes are TRBV6-2 or TRBV6-3 and TRBJ2-7; D gene ambiguous. CDR1 and CDR2 (germline): MNHEY, SVGEGT. There are 13 residues in the CDR3. V lost 0 bases and J lost 10, with 13 bases in between. The DNA of the CDR3 is TGTGCCAGCAGTTACTCGAAGCACGGAATCCAGTACGTC. This translates into CASSYSKHGIQYV.

This clonotype was detected only a few times. The chain employs TRBV5-1 and TRBJ2-1, with 7 bases lining up with TRBD2. Unmatched junction bases numbered 6, after V lost 4 bases and J lost 5 bases. Per germline, CDR1 SGHRS and CDR2 YFSETQ. The CDR3 spans 14 residues. The CDR3 coding sequence is TGCGCCAGCAGCGGTGGGGGAGGGGACAATGAGCAGTTCTTC. This sequence encodes CASSGGGGDNEQFF.

This clonotype was seen many times. This chain links TRBV24-1 with TRBJ2-2, with D possibly matching TRBD2 (6 bases). Trimming took off 4 bases at V and 2 bases at J, with 7 bases between the two ends. The germline V gene encodes CDR1 KGHDR and CDR2 SFDVKD. The CDR3 loop spans 14 amino acids. The chain's CDR3 is CATSDGGNTGELFF. The CDR3, as DNA: TGTGCCACCAGTGACGGGGGAAACACCGGGGAGCTGTTTTTT.

This clonotype was seen ten or more times. This rearrangement joins TRBV5-4 to TRBJ2-3; TRBD2 agrees at 12 bases. The CDR3 is made up of 15 amino acids. The germline CDR1 and CDR2 sequences are SGHNT and YYREEE (reference sequence). V lost 4 bases and J lost 6; bases outside the gene matches: 6. CDR3 in DNA: TGTGCCAGCAGCAGACGGACTAGCGGGGAGGATACGCAGTATTTT. Translated: CASSRRTSGEDTQYF.

In this sample, this clonotype turned up a few times. The gene calls are TRBV7-7 and TRBJ2-1, with no clear D. The length of the CDR3 is 12 residues. Per the germline V gene, CDR1 is SSHAT and CDR2 is FNYEAQ (reference sequence). Trimming stripped 2 bases from V and 8 bases from J, with 7 bases between. The CDR3 reads CASSLSKHEQFF. Here the CDR3 DNA reads TGTGCCAGCAGCTTATCTAAGCATGAGCAGTTCTTC.

The gene calls are TRBV19 and TRBJ1-5, with D maybe TRBD1 (5 bases). The germline V gene has CDR1 LNHDA and CDR2 SQIVND (reference sequence). The CDR3 is 14 amino acids. V was cut by 4 bases and J by 6 bases, with 13 bases left in between. The CDR3 nucleotides are TGTGCCAGTAGTACGGGACGGCGGGCTCAGCCCCAGCATTTT. Translated: CASSTGRRAQPQHF.

This clonotype was recorded a few times. The rearrangement links TRBV25-1 to TRBJ2-1; D is possibly TRBD1 (6 bases). CDR3 size: 14 residues. V dropped 5 bases and J dropped 2 bases, with 10 bases sitting between them. Germline assignment: CDR1 MGHDK and CDR2 SYGVNS. The CDR3 DNA reads as TGTGCCAGCAGTAAACAGGGAACCTACAATGAGCAGTTCTTC. This encodes CASSKQGTYNEQFF.

V usage is TRBV5-5 and J usage is TRBJ1-1; D gene uncertain. Germline assignment: CDR1 SGHKS and CDR2 YYEKEE (reference sequence). Trimming cost V 5 bases and J 0 bases, with 14 bases left between them. The CDR3 has 15 residues. CDR3 coding DNA: TGTGCCAGCAGAACGTTGGGGAGCATGAACACTGAAGCTTTCTTT. It encodes CASRTLGSMNTEAFF.

This rearrangement joins TRBV7-3 to TRBJ2-5, with 9 bases that match TRBD2. In germline, CDR1 is SGHTA, CDR2 FQGTGA. V gave up 6 bases and J gave up 5 bases; unmatched junction bases: 10. CDR3 length: 15 residues. Here the CDR3 DNA reads TGTGCCAGCAGTTTGGCGGGGGGGCCTATTGAGACCCAGTACTTC. This sequence encodes CASSLAGGPIETQYF.

The chain is built from TRBV6-1 and TRBJ1-5; TRBD1 might be the D (5 bases). The CDR3 runs 18 residues. V was cut by 3 bases and J by 0 bases, with 18 bases left in between. CDR1 MNHNS and CDR2 SASEGT come from the germline V gene. CDR3 sequence reads: CASSEGPREGYSNQPQHF. CDR3 coding DNA: TGTGCCAGCAGTGAGGGACCCCGGGAGGGGTATAGCAATCAGCCCCAGCATTTT.

This chain joins TRBV2 and TRBJ1-4; 10 bases fit TRBD1. The CDR3 runs 14 residues. The ends lost 4 bases at V and 8 bases at J; junction bases unmatched: 4. Germline CDR1 reads SNHLY; CDR2 reads FYNNEI. In DNA, the CDR3 is TGTGCCAGCAGTGGACAGGGGGCGGAAGAAAAACTGTTTTTT. It encodes CASSGQGAEEKLFF.

This clonotype was detected only a few times. The V and J genes are TRBV7-9 and TRBJ2-5; weak D call: TRBD2 (6 bases). Trimming stripped 2 bases from V and 3 bases from J, with 10 bases between. The germline gives CDR1 SEHNR, CDR2 FQNEAQ (reference sequence). The length of the CDR3 is 14 residues. CDR3 sequence reads: CASSLWGEEETQYF. In nucleotides, the CDR3 is TGTGCCAGCAGCTTATGGGGGGAAGAAGAGACCCAGTACTTC.

Turning to this clonotype: Its ends do not fully match the called genes, so a read error is possible. This chain links TRBV20-1 with TRBJ2-3; TRBD1 aligns across 8 bases. The germline V gene has CDR1 DFQATT and CDR2 SNEGSKA (reference sequence). This CDR3 spans 14 amino acids. CDR3 in amino acids: CRAIPGTGPDTQYF. In DNA form, the CDR3 reads TGCAGGGCTATCCCGGGGACAGGTCCAGATACGCAGTATTTT.